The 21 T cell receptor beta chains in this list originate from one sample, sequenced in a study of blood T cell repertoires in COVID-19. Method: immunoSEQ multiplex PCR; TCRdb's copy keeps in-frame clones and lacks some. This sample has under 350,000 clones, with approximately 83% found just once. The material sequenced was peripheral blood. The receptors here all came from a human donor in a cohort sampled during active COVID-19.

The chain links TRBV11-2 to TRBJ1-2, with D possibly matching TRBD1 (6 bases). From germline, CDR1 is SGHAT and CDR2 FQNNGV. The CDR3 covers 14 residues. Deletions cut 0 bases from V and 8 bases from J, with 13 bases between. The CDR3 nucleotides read TGTGCCAGCAGCTTAGACCAGGGGTTCGGCGGCTACACCTTC. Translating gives CASSLDQGFGGYTF. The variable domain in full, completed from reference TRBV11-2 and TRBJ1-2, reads EAGVAQSPRYKIIEKRQSVAFWCNPISGHATLYWYQQILGQGPKLLIQFQNNGVVDDSQLPKDRFSAERLKGVDSTLKIQPAKLEDSAVYLCASSLDQGFGGYTFGSGTRLTVV.

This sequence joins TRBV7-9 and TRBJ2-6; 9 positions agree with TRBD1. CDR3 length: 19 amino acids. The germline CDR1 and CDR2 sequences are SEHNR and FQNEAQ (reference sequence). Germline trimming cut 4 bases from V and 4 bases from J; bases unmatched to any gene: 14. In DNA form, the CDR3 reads TGTGCCAGCAGCTCCCGGGACAGGGCTTCGATTCTAGGGGCCAACGTCCTGACTTTC. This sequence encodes CASSSRDRASILGANVLTF.

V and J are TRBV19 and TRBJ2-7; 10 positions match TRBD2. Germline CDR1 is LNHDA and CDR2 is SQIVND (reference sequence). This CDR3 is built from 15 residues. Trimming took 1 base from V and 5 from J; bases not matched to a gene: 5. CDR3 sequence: CASSIGTSGNHEQYF. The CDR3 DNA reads TGTGCCAGTAGTATAGGAACTAGCGGGAATCACGAGCAGTACTTC.

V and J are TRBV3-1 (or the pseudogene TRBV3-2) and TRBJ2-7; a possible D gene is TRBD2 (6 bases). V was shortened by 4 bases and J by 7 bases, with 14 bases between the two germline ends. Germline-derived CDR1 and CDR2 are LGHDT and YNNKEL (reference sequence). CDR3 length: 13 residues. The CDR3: CASSPGLPSEQYF. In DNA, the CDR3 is TGTGCCAGCAGCCCGGGACTCCCTAGTGAGCAGTACTTC.

CDR3 in amino acids: CASSERRGNQPQHF. CDR3 coding DNA: TGCGCCAGCAGCGAAAGGCGGGGGAATCAGCCCCAGCATTTT. The chain carries TRBV10-2 and TRBJ1-5; possibly TRBD1 for D (5 bases). This CDR3 is 14 amino acids long. The V gene's germline CDR1 is WSHSY and CDR2 SAAADI. V gave up 6 bases and J gave up 4 bases, with 13 bases separating them.

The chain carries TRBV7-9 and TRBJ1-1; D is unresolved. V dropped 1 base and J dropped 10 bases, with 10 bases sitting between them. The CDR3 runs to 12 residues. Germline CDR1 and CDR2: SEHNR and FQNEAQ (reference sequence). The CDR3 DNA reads TGTGCCAGCAGCTTAGTGGGAGAGGGAGCTTTCTTT. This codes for CASSLVGEGAFF.

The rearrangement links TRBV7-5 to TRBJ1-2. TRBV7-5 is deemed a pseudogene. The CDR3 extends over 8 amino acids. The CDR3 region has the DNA TGTGCCAGAAGCCGGGACACCTTC. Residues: CARSRDTF.

CDR3 amino acids: CASKYSHSGNTIYF. The CDR3 DNA sequence: TGTGCCAGTAAATACAGCCACTCTGGAAACACCATATATTTT. The rearrangement links TRBV19 to TRBJ1-3; D remains ambiguous. The CDR3 extends over 14 amino acids. Germline assignment: CDR1 LNHDA and CDR2 SQIVND (reference sequence). Trimming shortened V by 7 bases and J by 0 bases, and 10 bases separated the two germline ends.

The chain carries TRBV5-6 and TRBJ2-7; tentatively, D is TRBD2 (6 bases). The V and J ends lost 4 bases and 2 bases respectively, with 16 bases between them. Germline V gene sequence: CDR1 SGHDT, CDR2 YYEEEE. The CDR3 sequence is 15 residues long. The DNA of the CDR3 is TGTGCCAGCAGCACCCCCGGGACTGACCCCTACGAGCAGTACTTC. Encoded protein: CASSTPGTDPYEQYF.

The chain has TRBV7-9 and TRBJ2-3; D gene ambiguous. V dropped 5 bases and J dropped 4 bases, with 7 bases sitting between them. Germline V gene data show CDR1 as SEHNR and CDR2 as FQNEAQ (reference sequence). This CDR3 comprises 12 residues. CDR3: CASSPLSDTQYF. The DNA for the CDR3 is TGTGCCAGCAGCCCACTGTCAGATACGCAGTATTTT.

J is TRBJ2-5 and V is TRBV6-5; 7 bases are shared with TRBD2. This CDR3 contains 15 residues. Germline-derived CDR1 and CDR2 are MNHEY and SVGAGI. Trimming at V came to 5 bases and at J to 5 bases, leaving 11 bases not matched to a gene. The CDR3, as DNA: TGTGCCAGCAGTCCCCTTCTAGTGCGGGGGGAGACCCAGTACTTC. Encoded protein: CASSPLLVRGETQYF.

The DNA for the CDR3 is TGTGCCACCAGTGATACCGGGACAGGGCACTACAATGAGCAGTTCTTC. It codes for CATSDTGTGHYNEQFF. This chain links TRBV24-1 with TRBJ2-1, with 9 bases that match TRBD1. In germline, CDR1 is KGHDR, CDR2 SFDVKD. The V and J ends lost 3 bases and 3 bases, in that order; junction bases with no gene match: 5. The CDR3 is made up of 16 amino acids.

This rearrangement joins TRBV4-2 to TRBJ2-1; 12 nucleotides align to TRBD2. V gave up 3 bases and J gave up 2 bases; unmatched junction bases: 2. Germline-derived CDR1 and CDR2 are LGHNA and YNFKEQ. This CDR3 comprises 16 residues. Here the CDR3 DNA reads TGTGCCAGCAGCCACGGACTAGCGGGGCCCTACAATGAGCAGTTCTTC. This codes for CASSHGLAGPYNEQFF.

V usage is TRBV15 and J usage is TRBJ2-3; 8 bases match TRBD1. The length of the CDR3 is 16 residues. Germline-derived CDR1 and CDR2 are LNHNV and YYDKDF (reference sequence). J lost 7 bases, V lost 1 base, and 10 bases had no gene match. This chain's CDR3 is CATSRVRGTGEHTQYF. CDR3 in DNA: TGTGCCACCAGCAGAGTCAGGGGGACAGGAGAACATACGCAGTATTTT.

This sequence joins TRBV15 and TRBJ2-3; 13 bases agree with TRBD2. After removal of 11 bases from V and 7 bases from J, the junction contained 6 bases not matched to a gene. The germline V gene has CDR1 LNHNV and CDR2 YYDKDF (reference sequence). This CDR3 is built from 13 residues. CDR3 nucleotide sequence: TGTGCCGCGCCGGGACTAGCGGGACATACGCAGTATTTT. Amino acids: CAAPGLAGHTQYF.

CDR3 region: CASSPSGGQGVYEQFF. CDR3 sequence (DNA): TGTGCCAGCAGCCCCTCCGGGGGACAGGGTGTCTATGAGCAGTTCTTC. This chain connects TRBV5-4 to TRBJ2-1; TRBD1 aligns across 9 bases. CDR3 length equals 16 residues. Germline CDR1 SGHNT, CDR2 YYREEE (reference sequence). V gave up 4 bases and J gave up 8 bases; unmatched junction bases: 13.

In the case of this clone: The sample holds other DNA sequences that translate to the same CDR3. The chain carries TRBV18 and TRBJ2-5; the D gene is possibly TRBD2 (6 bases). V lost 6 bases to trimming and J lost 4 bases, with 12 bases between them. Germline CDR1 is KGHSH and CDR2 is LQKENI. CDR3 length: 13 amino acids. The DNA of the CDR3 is TGTGCCAGCTCGCCGGGACTCGGAGAGACCCAGTACTTC. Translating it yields CASSPGLGETQYF.

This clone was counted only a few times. The CDR3 DNA sequence: TGTGCCACCAGTGACCTACTAACAGGGTTGGGTGAGCAGTTCTTC. As protein: CATSDLLTGLGEQFF. The rearrangement links TRBV24-1 to TRBJ2-1; D possibly corresponds to TRBD1 (6 bases). The length of the CDR3 is 15 residues. Trimming pared 4 bases from V and 9 bases from J, leaving 18 bases between. CDR1 is KGHDR, CDR2 SFDVKD, per germline.

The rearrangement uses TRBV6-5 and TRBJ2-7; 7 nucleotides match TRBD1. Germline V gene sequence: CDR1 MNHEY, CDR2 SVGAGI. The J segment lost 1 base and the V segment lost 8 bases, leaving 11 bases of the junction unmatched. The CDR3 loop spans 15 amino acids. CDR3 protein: CASRRGGQRSYEQYF. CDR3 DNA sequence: TGTGCCAGCCGACGAGGGGGCCAAAGGTCCTACGAGCAGTACTTC.

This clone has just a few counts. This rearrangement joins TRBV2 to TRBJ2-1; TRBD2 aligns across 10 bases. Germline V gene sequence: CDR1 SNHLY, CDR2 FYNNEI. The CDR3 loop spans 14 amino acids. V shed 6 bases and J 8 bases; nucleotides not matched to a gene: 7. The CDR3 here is CASSRLAGVYEQFF. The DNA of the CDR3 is TGTGCCAGCAGCCGGCTAGCGGGAGTGTATGAGCAGTTCTTC.

The CDR3 protein is CASSLVGRVNTEAFF. In DNA, the CDR3 is TGTGCCAGCAGCTTGGTTGGCAGGGTGAACACTGAAGCTTTCTTT. The rearrangement joins TRBV5-8 to TRBJ1-1; D might be TRBD1 (5 bases). The germline gives CDR1 SGHTS, CDR2 YDEGEE. There are 15 residues in the CDR3. The V gene lost 0 bases and the J gene lost 0 bases, with 9 bases spanning the gap.